This is a list of T cell receptor beta chains from one sample in a study of blood T cells in healthy people across ages. Each CDR3 protein is one row after TCRdb ran MiXCR on the 5' RACE reads. The sample lists 1.4 million or so distinct CDR3 sequences, less than 45% occurring once. The sequencing input was blood. Receptor source: a woman under 30 in good health. The conserved cysteine and the conserved F or W are not part of the CDR3 here.

v_call: TRBV20-1; j_call: TRBJ2-7; cdr3_aa: SASPGQGVSYEQY
v_call: TRBV20-1; j_call: TRBJ1-2; cdr3_aa: SATPIDREYGYT
v_call: TRBV25-1; j_call: .; cdr3_aa: ASSESGLGAETQY
v_call: TRBV20-1; j_call: TRBJ2-3; cdr3_aa: SARVSEVPDTQY
v_call: TRBV12-3/TRBV12-4; j_call: TRBJ2-4; cdr3_aa: ASSLTWGNIQY
v_call: TRBV25-1; j_call: TRBJ2-5; cdr3_aa: ASTKVAGIQETQY
v_call: TRBV5-1; j_call: .; cdr3_aa: ASSLLGNYNEQY
v_call: TRBV7-2; j_call: TRBJ2-3; cdr3_aa: ASSLVGYSGPSTDTQY
v_call: TRBV6-2/TRBV6-3; j_call: TRBJ2-7; cdr3_aa: ASSYSTSGNIPSKDPAYEQY
v_call: TRBV6-5; j_call: TRBJ1-1; cdr3_aa: ASSGKGARNTEAF
v_call: TRBV4-1; j_call: TRBJ2-7; cdr3_aa: ASSHLTYEQY
v_call: TRBV29-1; j_call: TRBJ1-2; cdr3_aa: SVGGARNYGYT
v_call: TRBV2; j_call: TRBJ1-1; cdr3_aa: ASIEGQPNTEAF
v_call: TRBV24-1; j_call: TRBJ2-5; cdr3_aa: ATSDRTGKETQY
v_call: TRBV7-2; j_call: TRBJ2-1; cdr3_aa: ASSLTWWEGFDEQV
v_call: TRBV29-1; j_call: TRBJ2-5; cdr3_aa: SVERGFQETQY
v_call: TRBV20-1; j_call: TRBJ2-1; cdr3_aa: SARGDSGSSYNEQF
v_call: TRBV5-5; j_call: TRBJ2-1; cdr3_aa: ASSGWGSSYNEQF
v_call: TRBV3-1; j_call: TRBJ2-1; cdr3_aa: ASSQDGGGDEQF
v_call: TRBV4-2; j_call: TRBJ2-1; cdr3_aa: ASSQEGVYNEQF
v_call: TRBV27; j_call: TRBJ2-3; cdr3_aa: ASSIAGVGDTQY
v_call: TRBV12-3/TRBV12-4; j_call: TRBJ2-6; cdr3_aa: ASSSGASGANVLT
v_call: TRBV29-1; j_call: TRBJ2-4; cdr3_aa: SARNYVGQGGNIQY
v_call: TRBV7-2; j_call: TRBJ2-3; cdr3_aa: ASSGGLAGSDTQY
v_call: TRBV2; j_call: TRBJ1-2; cdr3_aa: ASSPDTGLYGYT
v_call: TRBV20-1; j_call: TRBJ1-2; cdr3_aa: SARDRTGHTFNDGYT
v_call: TRBV29-1; j_call: TRBJ1-2; cdr3_aa: SVRFGWYGYT
v_call: TRBV28; j_call: TRBJ2-2; cdr3_aa: ASTGQGMAGELF
v_call: TRBV27; j_call: TRBJ2-7; cdr3_aa: ASSPLPVGVSYEQY
v_call: TRBV7-9; j_call: TRBJ1-2; cdr3_aa: ASTLGANYGYT
v_call: TRBV11-2; j_call: TRBJ2-5; cdr3_aa: ASSLGVLQETQY
v_call: TRBV9; j_call: TRBJ2-3; cdr3_aa: ASSVFGSPDTQY
v_call: TRBV13; j_call: TRBJ2-7; cdr3_aa: ASSPTLRAPYEQY
v_call: TRBV10-3; j_call: TRBJ2-4; cdr3_aa: AISEDFRLAKNIQY
v_call: TRBV20-1; j_call: TRBJ2-2; cdr3_aa: SARGLAGVNTGELF
v_call: TRBV4-1; j_call: TRBJ1-1; cdr3_aa: ASSQGMARINTEAF
v_call: TRBV27; j_call: TRBJ2-5; cdr3_aa: ASSPYLDRGYEQY
v_call: TRBV21-1; j_call: TRBJ1-4; cdr3_aa: ASSEGTGGTYEKLF
v_call: TRBV15; j_call: TRBJ2-3; cdr3_aa: ATSPGTSGLY
v_call: TRBV28; j_call: .; cdr3_aa: TSSPGQRPYEQY
v_call: TRBV11-2; j_call: .; cdr3_aa: ASSLGTTLPETQY
v_call: TRBV25-1; j_call: TRBJ1-4; cdr3_aa: ASRERQELF
v_call: TRBV4-3; j_call: TRBJ2-3; cdr3_aa: ASSQGLFRTDTQY
v_call: TRBV7-8; j_call: TRBJ2-3; cdr3_aa: ASKLRTDTQY
v_call: TRBV11-2; j_call: .; cdr3_aa: ASSLDPAPSYEQF
v_call: TRBV29-1; j_call: TRBJ1-1; cdr3_aa: SVLLPIIGTDTEAF
v_call: TRBV7-2; j_call: TRBJ2-3; cdr3_aa: ASSPVGRTQY
v_call: TRBV6-1; j_call: TRBJ2-1; cdr3_aa: ASKVGAHYNEQF
v_call: TRBV7-2; j_call: TRBJ2-1; cdr3_aa: ASSPRLASSNEQF
v_call: TRBV12-3/TRBV12-4; j_call: TRBJ1-1; cdr3_aa: ASNLRVGDTEAF
v_call: TRBV29-1; j_call: TRBJ2-4; cdr3_aa: SPRGGGGEQY
v_call: TRBV20-1; j_call: TRBJ2-1; cdr3_aa: SARDLGGAPYNEQF
v_call: TRBV27; j_call: TRBJ1-1; cdr3_aa: ASSLLRTGQGFTEAF
v_call: TRBV9; j_call: TRBJ2-5; cdr3_aa: ASSEAPPGSGQETQY
v_call: TRBV2; j_call: TRBJ2-5; cdr3_aa: ASSIGGNQETQY